This T cell receptor (beta chain) is drawn from a study of shared clonotypes between healthy human individuals. The wider study: In total, the donors were a couple of women and a few men aged 18 to 49.

Study-level results: Generation probability values for non-shared clonotypes were lower than those for clonotypes shared by all four donors.

Recent acute infections and vaccinations were absent in the healthy HIV-negative adult donors. With regard to this clone: Its antigen is undetermined.

Running of the assay took place at deep level. Sequenced by immunoSEQ multiplex PCR; TCRdb stores in-frame clones only, minus some. This sample carries 2 million to 2.5 million clones, around 95% of them seen once, and the ten largest clones take 0.1% to 0.15%. This clonotype originated in a man aged 18 to 35 in good health. The sample comprised naive CD4+ T cells sorted from blood. Subset here: CD45RA+ positively selected.

The CDR3 spells CASGRGTSGVTHNEQFF. In DNA, the CDR3 is TGCGCCAGCGGGAGAGGGACTAGCGGAGTTACACACAATGAGCAGTTCTTC. This chain connects TRBV5-1 to TRBJ2-1; 11 positions agree with TRBD2. Trimming removed 7 bases from V and 5 bases from J; junction bases left unmatched: 14. Germline V CDR1 and CDR2: SGHRS, YFSETQ. This CDR3 spans 17 amino acids.